A single T cell receptor beta chain is shown here with its context. The data stem from a study of blood T cell repertoires in COVID-19. Study-wide context: Collection of acute and convalescent COVID-19 samples took place in the United States, Italy and Spain. T cells, B-cell-depleted T cells, or PBMCs provided the cDNA or gDNA that served as material.

Authors' processing steps: The authors estimated nucleated cell counts from reference gene primer amplification. TCRdb's copy holds only in-frame clones and misses some; the assay was immunoSEQ multiplex PCR. That table furnishes V, J and clone size, whereas the DNA furnished D and trimming. The sample includes approximately 84,000 clones, approximately 86% of them seen just once. The TCR originated in a woman older than 75 with acute or convalescent COVID-19. The material sequenced was peripheral blood.

This chain's CDR3 is CASRSQGARTSGDPYEQYF. CDR3 DNA: TGTGCCAGCAGATCCCAGGGCGCTCGGACTAGCGGAGACCCCTACGAGCAGTACTTC. The chain employs TRBV28 and TRBJ2-7; 10 positions match TRBD2. J was trimmed by 2 bases and V by 6 bases; bases with no gene match: 19. The CDR3 consists of 19 residues. Germline assignment: CDR1 MDHEN and CDR2 SYDVKM. Full variable domain (outside the CDR3, taken from reference TRBV28 and TRBJ2-7): DVKVTQSSRYLVKRTGEKVFLECVQDMDHENMFWYRQDPGLGLRLIYFSYDVKMKEKGDIPEGYSVSREKKERFSLILESASTNQTSMYLCASRSQGARTSGDPYEQYFGPGTRLTVT.